The 31 T cell receptor beta chains below all came from one sample that was sequenced in a study of T cell responses to AZD1222 COVID-19 vaccine. Repertoires were generated with immunoSEQ multiplex PCR, while TCRdb's copy carries only in-frame clones and drops some. Of some 170,000 clones listed, about 92% were seen once; the top ten hold around 4.6%. The source material was peripheral blood, sampled on day 0 of MenACWY control vaccination. The receptors derive from an adult in good health.

V usage is TRBV30 and J usage is TRBJ1-4; 8 bases align to TRBD1. Per the germline V gene, CDR1 is GTSNPN and CDR2 is SVGIG (reference sequence). There are 14 residues in the CDR3. Losses at the gene ends were 1 base for V and 8 bases for J; bases not matched to a gene: 6. CDR3 sequence reads: CAWSGTGKREKLFF. CDR3 coding DNA: TGTGCCTGGAGTGGGACAGGGAAGAGGGAAAAACTGTTTTTT. Full variable domain (remainder filled in from reference TRBV30 and TRBJ1-4): SQTIHQWPATLVQPVGSPLSLECTVEGTSNPNLYWYRQAAGRGLQLLFYSVGIGQISSEVPQNLSASRPQDRQFILSSKKLLLSDSGFYLCAWSGTGKREKLFFGSGTQLSVL.

The rearrangement joins TRBV4-1 to TRBJ1-2; 10 positions agree with TRBD1. From germline, CDR1 is MGHRA and CDR2 YSYEKL. The trim removed 4 bases at V and 8 bases at J, leaving 4 bases unmatched. This CDR3 is built from 13 residues. The CDR3 here is CASSPDRGRGYTF. For the CDR3, the DNA is TGCGCCAGCAGCCCAGACAGGGGGCGAGGCTACACCTTC.

The V gene is TRBV4-3, the J gene TRBJ2-6; tentatively, D is TRBD1 or TRBD2 (5 bases each). The germline gives CDR1 LGHNA, CDR2 YSLEER. The ends were cut back, 4 bases at V and 0 bases at J, with 7 bases in the middle. The CDR3 contains 15 residues. The DNA of the CDR3 is TGCGCCAGCAGCCGGGGGAGCTCTGGGGCCAACGTCCTGACTTTC. Translated, it gives CASSRGSSGANVLTF.

V usage is TRBV20-1 and J usage is TRBJ1-2, with D unresolved. Germline V gives CDR1 DFQATT, CDR2 SNEGSKA (reference sequence). V lost 4 bases to trimming and J lost 6 bases, with 0 bases between them. The length of the CDR3 is 8 residues. The CDR3 spells CSANGYTF. The CDR3, as DNA: TGCAGTGCTAATGGCTACACCTTC.

The chain couples TRBV7-6 to TRBJ2-7, with no clear D. The germline V and J ends were trimmed by 5 bases and 0 bases, with 11 bases remaining between them. This CDR3 has 14 residues. CDR1 and CDR2 (germline): SGHVS, FNYEAQ. CDR3 coding DNA: TGTGCCAGCAGCCCCCGACTTGTCTCCTACGAGCAGTACTTC. It translates to CASSPRLVSYEQYF. Variable domain in full (rest from reference TRBV7-6 and TRBJ2-7): GAGVSQSPRYKVTKRGQDVALRCDPISGHVSLYWYRQALGQGPEFLTYFNYEAQQDKSGLPNDRFSAERPEGSISTLTIQRTEQRDSAMYRCASSPRLVSYEQYFGPGTRLTVT.

This rearrangement joins TRBV2 to TRBJ2-1, with D unclear. The V end lost 6 bases, the J end lost 2 bases, and 5 bases lay between the germline ends. Germline CDR1 SNHLY, CDR2 FYNNEI. The CDR3 is made up of 12 amino acids. The CDR3 reads CASRGPYNEQFF. CDR3 in DNA: TGTGCCAGCAGAGGACCCTACAATGAGCAGTTCTTC.

CDR3 sequence (DNA): TGTGCCAGCAGCTTAATCCTAGCGGGAGGTAGGAGCTACGAGCAGTACTTC. Its translation is CASSLILAGGRSYEQYF. The rearrangement uses TRBV7-2 and TRBJ2-7; 11 positions agree with TRBD2. CDR3 length: 17 amino acids. CDR1 is SGHTA and CDR2 is FQGNSA in the germline V gene. Trimming cost V 2 bases and J 3 bases; bases outside gene matches: 9.

The chain recombines TRBV9 with TRBJ2-3; TRBD2 matches 12 bases. Germline CDR1 SGDLS, CDR2 YYNGEE. The CDR3 covers 18 residues. Trimming at V came to 0 bases and at J to 3 bases, leaving 8 bases not matched to a gene. CDR3 protein: CASSVGASGRAVTDTQYF. The CDR3 region has the DNA TGTGCCAGCAGCGTAGGGGCTAGCGGGAGGGCGGTGACAGATACGCAGTATTTT.

The chain is built from TRBV24-1 and TRBJ1-1; no clear D. The CDR3 spans 14 residues. Trimming took 7 bases from V and 0 from J, leaving 11 bases between them. Germline CDR1 and CDR2: KGHDR and SFDVKD. CDR3 residues: CATSGGPLNTEAFF. The CDR3 DNA reads as TGTGCCACCAGCGGCGGACCCCTGAACACTGAAGCTTTCTTT.

The chain couples TRBV7-2 to TRBJ1-2, with D unclear. Germline V gene lookup returns CDR1 SGHTA and CDR2 FQGNSA. V lost 0 bases to trimming and J lost 6 bases, with 8 bases between them. The CDR3 runs 13 residues. CDR3 bases: TGTGCCAGCAGCTTAGCGGGAGCCCATGGCTACACCTTC. As protein: CASSLAGAHGYTF.

This chain uses TRBV18 with TRBJ1-1, with 9 bases identical to TRBD1. The length of the CDR3 is 13 residues. Germline CDR1 reads KGHSH; CDR2 reads LQKENI. The V gene end was trimmed by 8 bases and the J gene end by 3 bases; junction bases not matched to a gene: 4. The CDR3 nucleotides read TGTGCCAGCGGGGGACAGGGTGACACTGAAGCTTTCTTT. Amino acid sequence: CASGGQGDTEAFF.

V and J are TRBV6-2 or TRBV6-3 and TRBJ2-2, with 10 bases lining up with TRBD2. CDR1 and CDR2 (germline): MNHEY, SVGEGT. This CDR3 has 16 residues. V dropped 2 bases and J dropped 2; count of bases not matched to a gene: 2. CDR3 loop: CASSYRTSGNTGELFF. The CDR3 coding sequence is TGTGCCAGCAGTTACAGGACTAGCGGAAACACCGGGGAGCTGTTTTTT.

This clone was found a few times. The rearrangement links TRBV18 to TRBJ1-3, with 11 bases aligning to TRBD1. Losses at the gene ends were 1 base for V and 8 bases for J; bases not matched to a gene: 7. The CDR3 contains 16 residues. Germline assignment: CDR1 KGHSH and CDR2 LQKENI. The CDR3 nucleotides read TGTGCCAGCTCACCACTCGGACAGGGGGCATCTTACACCATATATTTT. Amino acids: CASSPLGQGASYTIYF.

As for this clone: At one end the junction does not follow the germline gene, possibly because of a read error. The chain employs TRBV4-2 and TRBJ2-1; D ambiguous. The CDR3 spans 13 residues. Germline assignment: CDR1 LGHNA and CDR2 YNFKEQ. This CDR3 is CASGQDRVNEQFF. CDR3 DNA sequence: TGTGCCAGCGGCCAGGACCGAGTCAATGAGCAGTTCTTC.

This chain connects TRBV19 to TRBJ2-5, with D perhaps matching TRBD1 or TRBD2 (5 bases each). The germline V gene has CDR1 LNHDA and CDR2 SQIVND (reference sequence). The CDR3 sequence is 18 residues long. The ends were cut back, 1 base at V and 3 bases at J, with 21 bases in the middle. The CDR3 DNA reads TGTGCCAGTAGTATAGTATGGGGCGAGGCGGGTTTGGAAGAGACCCAGTACTTC. It translates to CASSIVWGEAGLEETQYF.

V is TRBV9 and J is TRBJ1-1; tentative D call: TRBD1 (5 bases). The V and J ends lost 0 bases and 3 bases respectively, with 9 bases between them. Germline-derived CDR1 and CDR2 are SGDLS and YYNGEE. This CDR3 comprises 14 residues. The CDR3 protein is CASSVEPRDTEAFF. Here the CDR3 DNA reads TGTGCCAGCAGCGTAGAACCCAGGGACACTGAAGCTTTCTTT.

The count of this clone is one. For the CDR3, the DNA is TGTGCCAGCAGCGACAGGGACTCCACAGATACGCAGTATTTT. Encoded protein: CASSDRDSTDTQYF. The chain couples TRBV9 to TRBJ2-3; perhaps D is TRBD1 or TRBD2 (6 bases each). V shed 3 bases and J shed 2 bases, with 10 bases lying between them. Per the germline V gene, CDR1 is SGDLS and CDR2 is YYNGEE. The CDR3 covers 14 residues.

The chain links TRBV27 to TRBJ2-1; D is unclear. Germline V gives CDR1 MNHEY, CDR2 SMNVEV (reference sequence). V was shortened by 2 bases and J by 0 bases, with 8 bases between the two germline ends. The CDR3 extends over 15 amino acids. CDR3 nucleotides: TGTGCCAGCAGTTTAGGAGTAAGCTCCTACAATGAGCAGTTCTTC. The encoded protein is CASSLGVSSYNEQFF.

This chain uses TRBV19 with TRBJ1-4, with D tentatively TRBD1 (6 bases). The CDR3 loop spans 14 amino acids. V was shortened by 7 bases and J by 5 bases, with 14 bases between the two germline ends. The germline CDR1 and CDR2 sequences are LNHDA and SQIVND (reference sequence). The CDR3 region has the DNA TGTGCCAGTAAGGTCGTGGGGGCGAATGAAAAACTGTTTTTT. As protein: CASKVVGANEKLFF. The entire variable domain, with the rest obtained from reference TRBV19 and TRBJ1-4, is as follows: DGGITQSPKYLFRKEGQNVTLSCEQNLNHDAMYWYRQDPGQGLRLIYYSQIVNDFQKGDIAEGYSVSREKKESFPLTVTSAQKNPTAFYLCASKVVGANEKLFFGSGTQLSVL.

This chain joins TRBV7-3 and TRBJ2-1; 9 bases align to TRBD2. The CDR3 has 16 amino acids. Germline CDR1 and CDR2: SGHTA and FQGTGA. The junction had 3 bases not matched to a gene; V was cut back by 0 bases and J by 3 bases. The CDR3 loop is CASSLTASGDYNEQFF. As DNA, the CDR3 is TGTGCCAGCAGCTTAACGGCTAGCGGGGACTACAATGAGCAGTTCTTC.

The V gene is TRBV9, the J gene TRBJ1-1; D remains ambiguous. The CDR3 has 14 residues. The germline V and J ends were trimmed by 4 bases and 3 bases, with 13 bases remaining between them. The germline V gene encodes CDR1 SGDLS and CDR2 YYNGEE. In DNA, the CDR3 is TGTGCCAGCAGCTACCTAACCGGGGACACTGAAGCTTTCTTT. It specifies CASSYLTGDTEAFF.

In its sample, this clone was seen once. This specimen includes other DNA sequences encoding the same CDR3. The chain joins TRBV5-1 to TRBJ1-1; D ambiguous. CDR1 SGHRS and CDR2 YFSETQ come from the germline V gene. The CDR3 is 11 amino acids. The V and J ends lost 4 bases and 2 bases respectively, with 3 bases between them. The chain's CDR3 is CASSRNTEAFF. The CDR3 nucleotides read TGCGCCAGCAGCCGAAACACTGAAGCTTTCTTT. The variable domain in full, completed from reference TRBV5-1 and TRBJ1-1, reads KAGVTQTPRYLIKTRGQQVTLSCSPISGHRSVSWYQQTPGQGLQFLFEYFSETQRNKGNFPGRFSGRQFSNSRSEMNVSTLELGDSALYLCASSRNTEAFFGQGTRLTVV.

The rearrangement links TRBV7-9 to TRBJ1-1, with D tentatively TRBD1 (6 bases). This CDR3 spans 12 amino acids. Trimming shortened V by 7 bases and J by 5 bases, and 11 bases separated the two germline ends. Germline values: CDR1 SEHNR, CDR2 FQNEAQ (reference sequence). The CDR3 is CASNQGGTEAFF. CDR3 DNA: TGTGCCAGCAACCAAGGGGGGACTGAAGCTTTCTTT.

A single count supports this clone. The chain has TRBV7-8 and TRBJ1-2, with D hard to call. Germline V lookup: CDR1 SGHVS, CDR2 FQNEAQ. V lost 6 bases to trimming and J lost 3 bases, with 11 bases between them. The CDR3 runs to 13 residues. CDR3 protein: CASSLDPHYGYTF. The DNA of the CDR3 is TGTGCCAGCAGTCTCGACCCCCACTATGGCTACACCTTC.

This clone was counted a single time. The same CDR3 is also encoded by other DNA sequences in this sample. In DNA form, the CDR3 reads TGCGCCAGCAGCTTGGGAGGGACCGGGGAGCTGTTTTTT. Translation gives CASSLGGTGELFF. This chain joins TRBV5-1 and TRBJ2-2; D perhaps matches TRBD2 (5 bases). The CDR3 is made up of 13 amino acids. Per germline, CDR1 SGHRS and CDR2 YFSETQ. V was shortened by 0 bases and J by 5 bases, with 5 bases between the two germline ends.

The chain employs TRBV6-5 and TRBJ2-2; 10 positions match TRBD2. The CDR3 contains 16 residues. CDR1 MNHEY and CDR2 SVGAGI come from the germline V gene. The trim removed 2 bases at V and 4 bases at J, leaving 4 bases unmatched. The CDR3 region has the DNA TGTGCCAGCAGTTACAGGAGCGGGAGGGCCACCGGGGAGCTGTTTTTT. Amino acids: CASSYRSGRATGELFF.

This clone has more than one count but fewer than ten. CDR3 DNA: TGCGCCAGCAGCTTGTTGGGGAACACTGAAGCTTTCTTT. Its translation is CASSLLGNTEAFF. The rearrangement uses TRBV5-1 and TRBJ1-1; no clear D. Germline values: CDR1 SGHRS, CDR2 YFSETQ. V was cut by 1 base and J by 1 base, with 5 bases left in between. CDR3 length equals 13 residues.

This rearrangement joins TRBV5-4 to TRBJ2-3, with 9 bases matching TRBD1. The germline gives CDR1 SGHNT, CDR2 YYREEE (reference sequence). This CDR3 has 15 residues. V lost 3 bases to trimming and J lost 1 base; unmatched junction nucleotides: 3. The CDR3 reads CASSWGQGGTDTQYF. The CDR3 bases are TGTGCCAGCAGCTGGGGACAGGGCGGCACAGATACGCAGTATTTT.

The V and J genes are TRBV4-3 and TRBJ2-7, with 8 bases fitting TRBD2. The CDR3 is 17 residues long. CDR1 LGHNA and CDR2 YSLEER come from the germline V gene. With V trimmed by 0 bases and J by 1 base, 8 bases remained unmatched. In nucleotides, the CDR3 is TGCGCCAGCAGCCAAGAAGTCGGCGGACTAGCATCCTACGAGCAGTACTTC. The encoded protein is CASSQEVGGLASYEQYF.

The V and J genes are TRBV16 and TRBJ2-7; D may be TRBD2 (7 bases). Germline V gives CDR1 KGHSY, CDR2 FQNENV. V was trimmed by 4 bases and J by 7 bases, leaving 11 bases between them. The CDR3 runs to 12 residues. The CDR3 sequence is CASSRGGGEQYF. The CDR3 nucleotides read TGTGCCAGCAGCCGGGGGGGCGGTGAGCAGTACTTC.

This clone was seen just once. J is TRBJ2-6 and V is TRBV19; D perhaps matches TRBD1 (5 bases). The length of the CDR3 is 21 residues. CDR1 LNHDA and CDR2 SQIVND come from the germline V gene (reference sequence). Trimming cost V 2 bases and J 2 bases, with 25 bases left between them. CDR3: CASSIKGWWAVGLPGANVLTF. For the CDR3, the DNA is TGTGCCAGTAGTATAAAGGGGTGGTGGGCAGTGGGCCTCCCTGGGGCCAACGTCCTGACTTTC.